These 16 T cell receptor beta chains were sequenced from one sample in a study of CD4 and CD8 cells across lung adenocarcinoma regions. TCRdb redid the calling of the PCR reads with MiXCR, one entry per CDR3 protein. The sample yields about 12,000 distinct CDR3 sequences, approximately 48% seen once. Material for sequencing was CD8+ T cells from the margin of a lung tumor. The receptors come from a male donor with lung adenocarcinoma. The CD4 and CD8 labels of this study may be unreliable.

The CDR3 here is CASSDLAGNSYNEQYF. The CDR3 DNA follows: TGTGCCAGCAGTGACCTAGCGGGCAACTCCTACAATGAGCAGTACTTC. This chain uses TRBV6-1 with TRBJ2-1, with 8 bases that match TRBD2. The DNA end is more similar to TRBJ2-7, so the J call may be wrong. Germline V gives CDR1 MNHNS, CDR2 SASEGT. The CDR3 covers 16 residues.

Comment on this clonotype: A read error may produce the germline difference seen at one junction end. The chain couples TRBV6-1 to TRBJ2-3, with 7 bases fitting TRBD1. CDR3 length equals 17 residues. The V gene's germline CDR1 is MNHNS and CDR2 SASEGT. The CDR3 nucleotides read TGTGCCAGCAGACAGGGGCTCCCGGCAGTTCGCTCCGATACGCAGTTCTTT. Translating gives CASRQGLPAVRSDTQFF.

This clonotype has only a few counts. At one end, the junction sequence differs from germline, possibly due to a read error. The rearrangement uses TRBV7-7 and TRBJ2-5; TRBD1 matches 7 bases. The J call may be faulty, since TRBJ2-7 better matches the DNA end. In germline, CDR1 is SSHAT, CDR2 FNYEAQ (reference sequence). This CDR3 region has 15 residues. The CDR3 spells CASSLSPGQIYEQYF. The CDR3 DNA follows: TGTGCTAGCAGCTTATCCCCGGGACAGATATACGAGCAGTACTTC.

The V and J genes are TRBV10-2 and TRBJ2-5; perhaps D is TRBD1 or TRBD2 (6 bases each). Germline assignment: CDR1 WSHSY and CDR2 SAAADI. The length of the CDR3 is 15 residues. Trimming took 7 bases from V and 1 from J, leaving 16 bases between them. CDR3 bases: TGCGCCAGCAAGCACGGGGGCCGTGCCCAAGAGACCCAGTACTTC. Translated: CASKHGGRAQETQYF.

CDR3 region: CASSARTNTGELFF. Written as DNA, the CDR3 is TGTGCCAGCTCAGCGCGTACGAACACCGGGGAGCTGTTTTTT. This chain joins TRBV6-1 and TRBJ2-2, with D unresolved. Trimming removed 8 bases from V and 0 bases from J, with 10 bases in between. CDR1 and CDR2 from the germline V gene are MNHNS and SASEGT. The CDR3 spans 14 residues.

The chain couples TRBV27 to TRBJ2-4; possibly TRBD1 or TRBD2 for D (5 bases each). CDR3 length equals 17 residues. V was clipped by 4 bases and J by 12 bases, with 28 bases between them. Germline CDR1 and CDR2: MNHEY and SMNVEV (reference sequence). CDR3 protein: CASSSEPGRWAKNTQYF. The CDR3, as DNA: TGTGCCAGCAGTTCGGAACCGGGGCGGTGGGCCAAAAATACTCAGTACTTC.

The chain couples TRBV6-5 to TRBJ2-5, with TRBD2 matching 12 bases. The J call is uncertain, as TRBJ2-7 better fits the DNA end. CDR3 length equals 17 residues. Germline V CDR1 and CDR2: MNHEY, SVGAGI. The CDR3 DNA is TGTGCCAGCAGTTATAAGGTGTTTGGACTAGCGGGGCTCGAGCAGTACTTC. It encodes CASSYKVFGLAGLEQYF.

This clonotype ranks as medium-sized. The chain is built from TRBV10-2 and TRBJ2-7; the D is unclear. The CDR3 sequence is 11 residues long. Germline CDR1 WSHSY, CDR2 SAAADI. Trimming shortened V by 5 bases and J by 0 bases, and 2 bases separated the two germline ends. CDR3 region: CASSPSYEQYF. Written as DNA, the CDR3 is TGCGCCAGCAGTCCCTCCTACGAGCAGTACTTC.

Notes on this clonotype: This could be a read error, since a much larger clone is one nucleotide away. CDR3 nucleotides: TGTGCCAGCAGTGCCCAAGGGACAGGGTACTACAATGAGCAGTACTTC. Amino acids: CASSAQGTGYYNEQYF. The genes are TRBV6-4 and TRBJ2-5; 9 bases are a match to TRBD1. The CDR3 sequence is 16 residues long. Germline V lookup: CDR1 MRHNA, CDR2 SNTAGT. V lost 4 bases to trimming and J lost 11 bases; unmatched junction nucleotides: 17.

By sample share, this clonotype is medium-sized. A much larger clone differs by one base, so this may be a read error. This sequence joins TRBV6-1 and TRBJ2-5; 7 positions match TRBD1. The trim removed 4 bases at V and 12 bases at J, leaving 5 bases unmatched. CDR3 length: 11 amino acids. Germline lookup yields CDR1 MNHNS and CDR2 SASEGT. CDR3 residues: CASSVETGEYF. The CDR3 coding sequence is TGTGCCAGCAGTGTAGAAACAGGGGAGTACTTC.

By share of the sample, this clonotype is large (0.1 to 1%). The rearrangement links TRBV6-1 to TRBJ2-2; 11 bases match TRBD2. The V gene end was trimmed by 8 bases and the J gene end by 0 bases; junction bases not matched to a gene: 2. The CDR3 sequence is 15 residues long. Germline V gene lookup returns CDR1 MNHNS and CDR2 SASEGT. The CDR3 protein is CASFSGRANTGELFF. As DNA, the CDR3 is TGTGCCAGCTTTAGCGGGAGGGCGAACACCGGGGAGCTGTTTTTT.

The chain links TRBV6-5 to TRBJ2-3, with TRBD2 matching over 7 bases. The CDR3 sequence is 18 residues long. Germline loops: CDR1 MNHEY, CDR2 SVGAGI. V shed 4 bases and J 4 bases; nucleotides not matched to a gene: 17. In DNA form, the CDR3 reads TGTGCCAGCAGTTGCTCTCTCGCGGGAGCGGGAAGCTCAGATACGCAGTATTTT. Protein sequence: CASSCSLAGAGSSDTQYF.

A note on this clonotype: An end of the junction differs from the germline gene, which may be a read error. The CDR3 spells CASSTGLTAVGNNAQFF. The CDR3 DNA reads TGTGCCAGCAGCACGGGCCTCACGGCAGTGGGCAACAATGCGCAGTTCTTC. The rearrangement uses TRBV6-1 and TRBJ2-3; D remains ambiguous. The DNA end favors TRBJ2-1, so the J call may be wrong. CDR1 MNHNS and CDR2 SASEGT come from the germline V gene. There are 17 residues in the CDR3.

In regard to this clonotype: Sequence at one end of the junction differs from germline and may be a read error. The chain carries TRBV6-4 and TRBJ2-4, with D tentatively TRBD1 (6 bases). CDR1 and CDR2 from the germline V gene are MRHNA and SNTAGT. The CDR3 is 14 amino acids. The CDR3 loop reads CAGRGGRAKNTQYF. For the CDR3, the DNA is TGCGCCGGCAGGGGCGGACGAGCGAAAAATACGCAGTATTTC.

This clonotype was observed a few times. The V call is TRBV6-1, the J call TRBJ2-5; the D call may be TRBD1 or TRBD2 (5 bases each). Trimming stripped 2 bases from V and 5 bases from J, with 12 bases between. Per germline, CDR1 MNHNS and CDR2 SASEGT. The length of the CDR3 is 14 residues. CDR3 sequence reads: CASSEPGPWETQYF. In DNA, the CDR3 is TGTGCCAGCAGTGAACCGGGACCATGGGAGACCCAGTACTTC.

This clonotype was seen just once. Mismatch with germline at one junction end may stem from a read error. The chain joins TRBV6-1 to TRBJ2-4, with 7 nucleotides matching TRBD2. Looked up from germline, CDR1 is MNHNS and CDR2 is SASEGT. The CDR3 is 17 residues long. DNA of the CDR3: TGTGCCATCAGTGAGGCGCTTGGTGAACTTGCGGGAGATTCCCAGTACTTC. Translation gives CAISEALGELAGDSQYF.